This T cell receptor beta chain was found in a study of shared T cell receptors in the human thymus. This CDR3 region has 10 residues. The ends were cut back, 7 bases at V and 5 bases at J, with 4 bases in the middle. The germline V gene encodes CDR1 MNHEY and CDR2 SMNVEV (reference sequence). The table came from immunoSEQ multiplex PCR; TCRdb's copy has only in-frame clones and leaves some out. The sample includes some 700,000 clones, 85% to 90% of them seen just once. The same sample was also used in a study of human thymus T cells.

Sample: thymocytes. The chain joins TRBV27 to TRBJ2-3; D uncertain. The clonotype was recovered from a boy younger than two with a congenital heart defect. The CDR3 reads CASIGDTQYF. The CDR3 coding sequence is TGTGCCAGCATCGGAGATACGCAGTATTTT.